This T cell receptor (beta chain) was sequenced for a study of blood T cell repertoires in COVID-19 (dated by TCRdb to about 2020). Broadly, across the study: Samples from collaborators originated in the United States, Italy and Spain and spanned both the acute and convalescent phases of COVID-19. HLA class I and class II types, where available, came from metadata supplied by the sample provider rather than from assay-based typing. Samples were obtained from the ongoing ImmuneRACE study (first 160 participants) and from 1,254 subjects provided by 6 global collaborators. Deeply sampled blood TCRbeta repertoires from subjects exposed to, actively infected with, or recovered from COVID-19 were included in the dataset. A freely available public database, intended as a resource for researchers studying the immune response to SARS-CoV-2, is where the repertoires were released. The material from the prospective study consisted of cDNA or gDNA derived from T cells, B-cell-depleted T cells, or PBMCs. A de-identified subject ID, COVID-19 status, age in years and sex were almost always included in the sample metadata. The research as a whole found: How much clinical and demographic metadata was included differed by source and by participant, and the metadata was provided uncurated.

Comment on this clone: The antigen this receptor binds is unknown. No qualities accompany the bases; no much larger clone lies one base away.

TCRbeta CDR3 regions were amplified from genomic DNA by means of the immunoSEQ Assay, a bias-controlled multiplex PCR. Concerning the study's data processing: The number of nucleated cells in each sample was estimated from the amplification of reference gene primers within the assay. To quantify the absolute abundance of each unique TCRbeta CDR3 rearrangement, sequence reads were collapsed and filtered. For each sample, productive Simpson clonality was calculated as the square root of Simpson's diversity index across productive rearrangements. TCRdb obtained this table from immuneACCESS and retained in-frame rearrangements with V and J assigned. These tables miss some clones; where compared with another copy, unresolved V genes account for less than half of the shortfall, and the remainder is unexplained. D and trimming were read from the DNA, whereas the V and J calls and clone size are those reported in that table. The sample table contains about 270,000 clones; only one count was recorded for around 87% of them. The top ten clones comprise roughly 2.5% of the sample.

Collaborating institutions collected whole blood in K2EDTA tubes following their own protocols. Collaborator samples were shipped for TCRbeta analysis as frozen whole blood, isolated PBMCs, or DNA extracted from either sample type. From its cysteine to its phenylalanine, the CDR3 spans 15 amino acids. Kept here is only the CDR3 DNA, which spans 45 bases and is read in frame from base 1. V loses 6 bases, J loses 0 bases, and the germline ends lie 14 bases apart. CDR1 and CDR2 are read off the germline V gene as SNHLY and FYNNEI. Sequencing used peripheral blood. The rearrangement joined TRBV2 to TRBJ1-2; a tentative D match to TRBD1 spans 5 bases. The receptor was isolated from a woman aged 45-65 years with acute or convalescent COVID-19. The bases are TGTGCCAGCAGAGCTACAGGCACAGCTAACTATGGCTACACCTTC. Its translation reads: CASRATGTANYGYTF. Reference TRBV2 and TRBJ1-2 genes cover what lies past the CDR3, so the full variable domain is EPEVTQTPSHQVTQMGQEVILRCVPISNHLYFYWYRQILGQKVEFLVSFYNNEISEKSEIFDDQFSVERPDGSNFTLKIRSTKLEDSAMYFCASRATGTANYGYTFGSGTRLTVV.